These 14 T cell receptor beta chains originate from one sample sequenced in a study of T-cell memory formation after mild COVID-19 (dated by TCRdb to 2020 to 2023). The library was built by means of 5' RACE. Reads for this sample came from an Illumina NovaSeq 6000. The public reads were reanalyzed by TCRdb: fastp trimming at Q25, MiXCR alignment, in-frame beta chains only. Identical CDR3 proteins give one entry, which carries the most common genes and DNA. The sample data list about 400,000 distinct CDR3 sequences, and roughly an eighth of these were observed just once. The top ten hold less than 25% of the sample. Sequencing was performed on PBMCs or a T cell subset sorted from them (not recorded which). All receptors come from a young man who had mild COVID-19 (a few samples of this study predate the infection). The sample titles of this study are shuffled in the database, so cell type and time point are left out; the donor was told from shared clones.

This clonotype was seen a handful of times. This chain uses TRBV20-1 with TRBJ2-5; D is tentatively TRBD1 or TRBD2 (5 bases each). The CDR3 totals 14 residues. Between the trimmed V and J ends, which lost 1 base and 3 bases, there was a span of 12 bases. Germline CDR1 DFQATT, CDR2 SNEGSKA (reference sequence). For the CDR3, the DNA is TGCAGTGCTAGAGCCGGGACCGCTGAAGAGACCCAGTACTTC. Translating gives CSARAGTAEETQYF.

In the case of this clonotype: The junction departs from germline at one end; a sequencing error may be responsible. The CDR3 DNA sequence: TGTGCCAGCAGCTTAGAGCGTTCAGACGCGGACTTC. Translated, it gives CASSLERSDADF. The rearrangement uses TRBV7-2 and TRBJ2-5; D is unresolved. Per germline, CDR1 SGHTA and CDR2 FQGNSA. CDR3 length equals 12 residues.

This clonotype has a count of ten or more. CDR3 in amino acids: CASSPRLAGTSSYNEQFF. CDR3 in DNA: TGTGCCAGTAGTCCCCGACTAGCGGGGACAAGCTCCTACAATGAGCAGTTCTTC. This chain joins TRBV19 and TRBJ2-1; 11 nucleotides match TRBD2. V shed 5 bases and J 0 bases; nucleotides not matched to a gene: 9. The CDR3 runs 18 residues. CDR1 and CDR2 from the germline V gene are LNHDA and SQIVND (reference sequence).

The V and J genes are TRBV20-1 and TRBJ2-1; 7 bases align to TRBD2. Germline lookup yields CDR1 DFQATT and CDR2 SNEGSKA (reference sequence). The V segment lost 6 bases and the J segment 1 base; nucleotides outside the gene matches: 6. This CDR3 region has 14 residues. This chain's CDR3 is CSAAPGGSYNEQFF. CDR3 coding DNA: TGCAGTGCGGCGCCCGGGGGGTCCTACAATGAGCAGTTCTTC.

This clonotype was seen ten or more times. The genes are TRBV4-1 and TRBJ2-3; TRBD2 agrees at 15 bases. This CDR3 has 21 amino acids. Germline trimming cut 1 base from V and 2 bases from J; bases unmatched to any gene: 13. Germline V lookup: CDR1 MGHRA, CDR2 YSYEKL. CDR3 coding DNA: TGCGCCAGCAGCCAAGTAGGGACTAGCGGGGGGACCCCACTCTACACAGATACGCAGTATTTT. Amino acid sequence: CASSQVGTSGGTPLYTDTQYF.

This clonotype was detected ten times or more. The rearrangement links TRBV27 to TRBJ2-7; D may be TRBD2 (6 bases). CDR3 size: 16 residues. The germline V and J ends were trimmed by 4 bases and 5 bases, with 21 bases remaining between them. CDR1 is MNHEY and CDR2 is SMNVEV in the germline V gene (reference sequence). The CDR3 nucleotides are TGTGCCAGCAGTTGGCCGGAGGGAATAGGTCGGGACGAGCAGTACGTC. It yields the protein CASSWPEGIGRDEQYV.

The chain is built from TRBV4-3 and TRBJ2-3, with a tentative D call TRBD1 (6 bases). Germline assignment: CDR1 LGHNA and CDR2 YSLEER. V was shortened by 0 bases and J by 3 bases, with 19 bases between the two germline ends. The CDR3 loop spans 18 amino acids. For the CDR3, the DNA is TGCGCCAGCAGCCAAGAGACATCCGAGGGGGTCAGAACAGATACGCAGTATTTT. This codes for CASSQETSEGVRTDTQYF.

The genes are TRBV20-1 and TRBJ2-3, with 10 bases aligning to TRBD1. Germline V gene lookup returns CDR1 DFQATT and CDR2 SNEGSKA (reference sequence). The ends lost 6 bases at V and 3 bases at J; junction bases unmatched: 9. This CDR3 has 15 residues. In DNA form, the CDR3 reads TGCAGTGCAACCCCGGGACAGGGGCCGACAGATACGCAGTATTTT. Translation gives CSATPGQGPTDTQYF.

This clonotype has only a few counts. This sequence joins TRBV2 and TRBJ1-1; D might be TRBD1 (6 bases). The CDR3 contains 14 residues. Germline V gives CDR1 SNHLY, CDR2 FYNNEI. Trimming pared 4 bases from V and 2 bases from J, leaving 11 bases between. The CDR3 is CASSVTGTNTEAFF. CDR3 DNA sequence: TGTGCCAGCAGTGTTACAGGGACAAACACTGAAGCTTTCTTT.

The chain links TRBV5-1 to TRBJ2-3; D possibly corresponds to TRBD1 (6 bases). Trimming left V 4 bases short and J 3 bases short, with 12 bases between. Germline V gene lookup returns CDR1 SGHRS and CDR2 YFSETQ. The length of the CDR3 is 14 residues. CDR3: CASSPLQGTDTQYF. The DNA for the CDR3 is TGCGCCAGCAGCCCTCTACAGGGAACAGATACGCAGTATTTT.

The CDR3: CASSGQGIQETQYF. CDR3 in DNA: TGTGCCAGCAGCGGACAGGGGATACAAGAGACCCAGTACTTC. This chain joins TRBV3-1 and TRBJ2-5; 9 bases are a match to TRBD1. Germline V CDR1 and CDR2: LGHDT, YNNKEL (reference sequence). This CDR3 has 14 amino acids. J was trimmed by 2 bases and V by 5 bases; bases with no gene match: 3.

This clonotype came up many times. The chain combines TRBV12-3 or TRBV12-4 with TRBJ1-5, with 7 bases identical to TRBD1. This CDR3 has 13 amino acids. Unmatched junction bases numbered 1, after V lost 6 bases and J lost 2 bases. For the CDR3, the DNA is TGTGCCAGCAGGGGGACAGGCAATCAGCCCCAGCATTTT. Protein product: CASRGTGNQPQHF.

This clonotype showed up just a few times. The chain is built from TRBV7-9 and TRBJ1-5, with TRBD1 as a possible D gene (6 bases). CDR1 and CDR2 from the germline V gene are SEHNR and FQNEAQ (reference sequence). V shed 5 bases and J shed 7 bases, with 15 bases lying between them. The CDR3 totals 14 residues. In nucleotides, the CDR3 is TGTGCCAGCAGCCAAACAGGGACCGGCCAGCCCCAGCATTTT. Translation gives CASSQTGTGQPQHF.

The CDR3 sequence: CSIGTGGNQPQHF. CDR3 bases: TGCAGCATCGGGACAGGGGGCAATCAGCCCCAGCATTTT. V gene TRBV29-1 combines with J gene TRBJ1-5, with 10 bases matching TRBD1. With 8 bases clipped from V and 2 bases from J, the junction kept 3 bases outside the gene matches. Germline V CDR1 and CDR2: SQVTM, ANQGSEA. CDR3 size: 13 residues.